This T cell receptor beta chain was obtained from a study of cytomegalovirus exposure and HLA in healthy donors. Trimming cost V 6 bases and J 8 bases; bases outside gene matches: 6. The length of the CDR3 is 14 residues. CDR1 is LNHDA, CDR2 SQIVND, per germline (reference sequence). Sequencing used immunoSEQ multiplex PCR; TCRdb keeps in-frame clones, though not all of them. The sample yields about 140,000 clones, approximately 91% seen once. The sample comprised PBMCs. This TCR came from a man aged 18 to 35 in good health and CMV-seronegative. This chain links TRBV19 with TRBJ2-2, with TRBD2 identical over 10 bases. In nucleotides, the CDR3 is TGTGCCAGTAGCCCCGGACTAGCGGCTGGGGAGCTGTTTTTT. Translation: CASSPGLAAGELFF.